This TCR beta chain was profiled in a study of shared clonotypes between healthy human individuals. Broader study findings: Rarefaction indicated that sorted-subset sequencing remained incomplete although depth was large. Shared clonotypes: 4.5% to 6% naive CD4, roughly 3.5% naive CD8, under 2.5% memory CD4, about 0.41% memory CD8.

Per the germline V gene, CDR1 is KGHSH and CDR2 is LQKENI. This CDR3 is built from 13 residues. V lost 3 bases and J lost 8, with 11 bases in between. This table comes from immunoSEQ multiplex PCR, and its TCRdb copy is limited to in-frame clones, with some not included. The sample contains about 1 million clones, about 74% of which appear only once. As concerns this clone: Its specificity is not known.

The chain has TRBV18 and TRBJ2-1; D is unclear. This clonotype was obtained from a man aged 18 to 30 in good health. Sequencing input: memory CD4+ T cells sorted from blood. Stated subset: CD45RA-negative fraction. The CDR3 here is CASSPPKIYEQFF. CDR3 nucleotides: TGTGCCAGCTCACCTCCCAAGATATATGAGCAGTTCTTC.